This is a list of T cell receptor beta chains from one sample in a study of metastatic and nonmetastatic thyroid tumors. MiXCR was used by TCRdb to re-call the PCR reads. In the table there are some 83,000 clones, roughly an eighth of which are singletons. The specimen sequenced was tumor tissue. These receptor sequences come from a female donor with papillary thyroid cancer or a benign thyroid nodule (not recorded which). Some clones in this sample may be carry-over from other donors' samples. Both conserved end residues are part of each CDR3. The D gene is left open where the match is weak. Size values are once, few and many counts, or a class for expanded clones, and some rows have none.

CASSLGASTGNPSGNTIYF	TGTGCCAGCAGCTTAGGCGCCTCGACAGGTAACCCCTCTGGAAACACCATATATTTT	19	TRBJ1-3	many	NA	TRBV7-9
CASRRQGGNYEQYF	TGTGCCAGCAGGCGACAGGGGGGGAACTACGAGCAGTACTTC	14	TRBJ2-7	many	TRBD1	TRBV27
CASSSLGGTWGNEQFF	TGTGCCAGCAGCTCCCTTGGCGGGACATGGGGAAATGAGCAGTTCTTC	16	TRBJ2-1	few	NA	TRBV11-1
CASSQRLAGEAGELFF	TGTGCCAGCAGCCAGCGACTAGCGGGAGAAGCCGGGGAGCTGTTTTTT	16	TRBJ2-2	many	TRBD2	TRBV3-1
CASSSGTSPYNEQFF	TGCGCCAGCAGTTCCGGGACAAGCCCCTACAATGAGCAGTTCTTC	15	TRBJ2-1	many	NA	TRBV5-1
CASSSMTGGTGELFF	TGTGCCAGCAGTTCGATGACAGGGGGAACCGGGGAGCTGTTTTTT	15	TRBJ2-2	many	TRBD1	TRBV12-3/TRBV12-4
CSAPGLFRNEQYF	TGCAGTGCTCCGGGACTCTTTAGGAACGAGCAGTACTTC	13	TRBJ2-7	many	NA	TRBV20-1
CASSSAGPGELFF	TGCGCCAGCAGCTCGGCAGGGCCCGGGGAGCTGTTTTTT	13	TRBJ2-2	many	NA	TRBV5-1
CSARRTDYNSPLHF	TGCAGTGCTAGGAGGACAGACTATAATTCACCCCTCCACTTT	14	TRBJ1-6	many	NA	TRBV20-1
CASSPRLAGVRTAETQYF	TGCGCCAGCAGCCCCCGGCTAGCGGGAGTTAGAACTGCAGAGACCCAGTACTTC	18	TRBJ2-5	many	TRBD2	TRBV5-1
CASSYLGGSYNEQFF	TGTGCCAGCAGTTATCTGGGGGGCTCCTACAATGAGCAGTTCTTC	15	TRBJ2-1	medium-sized	NA	TRBV6-5
CASSPKPGLKSQKTQYF	TGTGCCAGCAGTCCAAAACCGGGCCTCAAGTCACAGAAGACCCAGTACTTC	17	TRBJ2-5	many	NA	TRBV6-5
CASSEADNYGYTF	TGTGCCAGCAGTGAAGCCGATAACTATGGCTACACCTTC	13	TRBJ1-2	many	NA	TRBV6-1
CASSRDKSSYEQYF	TGTGCCAGCAGCCGGGACAAAAGCTCCTACGAGCAGTACTTC	14	TRBJ2-7	many	NA	TRBV2
CASSPGQGAGNEQYF	TGTGCCAGCAGCCCCGGCCAGGGGGCGGGCAACGAGCAGTACTTC	15	TRBJ2-7	many	TRBD1	TRBV9
CASSYMSSYNSPLHF	TGTGCCAGCAGTTACATGAGCTCCTATAATTCACCCCTCCACTTT	15	TRBJ1-6	many	NA	TRBV6-5
CATSTGQGQGRLTDTQYF	TGTGCCACCAGCACGGGCCAGGGACAGGGACGATTGACAGATACGCAGTATTTT	18	TRBJ2-3	many	TRBD1	TRBV15
CASSYGVLGTEAFF	TGTGCCAGCAGTTACGGGGTGTTGGGCACTGAAGCTTTCTTT	14	TRBJ1-1	many	NA	TRBV6-5
CASSLPIGTSGSYDHYF	TGTGCCAGCAGTTTACCTATCGGGACTAGCGGCTCCTACGATCATTACTTC	17	TRBJ2-7	NA	TRBD2	TRBV28
CAISPGPENYGYTF	TGTGCCATCAGCCCGGGACCGGAGAACTATGGCTACACCTTC	14	TRBJ1-2	many	NA	TRBV10-3
CASSLWTDRAGGNTIYF	TGTGCCAGCAGCTTATGGACTGACAGGGCGGGCGGAAACACCATATATTTT	17	TRBJ1-3	NA	TRBD1	TRBV13
CASSGGGGRPQHF	TGTGCCAGCAGCGGGGGCGGGGGTAGGCCCCAGCATTTT	13	TRBJ1-5	many	NA	TRBV2
CAWSLANIQYF	TGTGCCTGGAGTTTAGCGAACATTCAGTACTTC	11	TRBJ2-4	many	NA	TRBV30
CASRIDRWGSYEQYF	TGTGCCAGCAGAATAGATCGCTGGGGCTCCTACGAGCAGTACTTC	15	TRBJ2-7	many	NA	TRBV27
CASSRMDQLLPYGYTF	TGTGCCAGCAGTCGAATGGACCAGCTCCTGCCCTATGGCTACACCTTC	16	TRBJ1-2	NA	NA	TRBV11-2
CASSLEGRGDQPQHF	TGCGCCAGCAGCTTGGAGGGCAGGGGCGATCAGCCCCAGCATTTT	15	TRBJ1-5	many	NA	TRBV5-1
CASSLMGRTGELFF	TGTGCCAGCAGTTTGATGGGGAGAACCGGGGAGCTGTTTTTT	14	TRBJ2-2	many	NA	TRBV27
CASSSHRGWGGEAFF	TGTGCCAGCAGCTCGCACAGGGGCTGGGGGGGTGAAGCTTTCTTT	15	TRBJ1-1	few	TRBD1	TRBV13
CASSEESRGTDTQYF	TGTGCCAGCAGTGAAGAAAGTAGGGGGACAGATACGCAGTATTTT	15	TRBJ2-3	many	NA	TRBV6-1
CASRGGLAGSGELFF	TGTGCCAGCAGGGGGGGACTAGCGGGATCCGGGGAGCTGTTTTTT	15	TRBJ2-2	many	TRBD2	TRBV7-9
CASTPEGGGEQYF	TGCGCCAGCACTCCAGAGGGGGGGGGCGAGCAGTACTTC	13	TRBJ2-7	many	NA	TRBV5-1
CSVEGQGYGYTF	TGCAGCGTTGAAGGGCAGGGGTACGGCTACACCTTC	12	TRBJ1-2	many	NA	TRBV29-1
CASSIQGASEAFF	TGTGCCAGCAGTATACAGGGGGCTTCTGAAGCTTTCTTT	13	TRBJ1-1	many	TRBD1	TRBV12-3/TRBV12-4
CASSPGQVYNEQFF	TGTGCCAGCAGTCCTGGACAGGTCTACAATGAGCAGTTCTTC	14	TRBJ2-1	many	TRBD1	TRBV6-1
CASSYSGQESHLHF	TGTGCCAGCAGTTACTCGGGACAGGAGTCACACCTCCACTTT	14	TRBJ1-6	NA	TRBD1	TRBV6-5
CASSYDPGGLYEQYF	TGTGCCAGCAGCTACGATCCCGGAGGGCTCTACGAGCAGTACTTC	15	TRBJ2-7	many	NA	TRBV11-2
CASSEWLTASQPQHF	TGTGCCAGCAGTGAATGGCTGACAGCTTCACAGCCCCAGCATTTT	15	TRBJ1-5	many	NA	TRBV2
CASSPQRGAPYEQYF	TGTGCCAGCAGCCCCCAGCGGGGGGCCCCCTACGAGCAGTACTTC	15	TRBJ2-7	many	TRBD2	TRBV5-4
CASSLRDISSYNSPLHF	TGTGCCAGCAGTTTACGGGACATCAGCTCCTATAATTCACCCCTCCACTTT	17	TRBJ1-6	medium-sized	NA	TRBV27
CSARDLCSVSKQYF	TGCAGTGCTAGAGATCTGTGTTCCGTTAGTAAGCAGTACTTC	14	TRBJ2-7	once	NA	TRBV20-1
CASSDRGNYGYTF	TGTGCCAGCAGTGACAGGGGAAACTATGGCTACACCTTC	13	TRBJ1-2	many	TRBD1	TRBV3-1
CASSSPDSSNYGYTF	TGTGCCAGCAGCTCCCCGGACAGTTCTAACTATGGCTACACCTTC	15	TRBJ1-2	many	NA	TRBV5-4
CGRTSGRGEQFF	TGCGGTAGGACTAGCGGGAGAGGTGAGCAGTTCTTC	12	TRBJ2-1	many	TRBD2	TRBV20-1
CASSPKGGSTGELFF	TGCGCCAGCAGCCCAAAGGGAGGGAGCACCGGGGAGCTGTTTTTT	15	TRBJ2-2	many	TRBD2	TRBV5-1